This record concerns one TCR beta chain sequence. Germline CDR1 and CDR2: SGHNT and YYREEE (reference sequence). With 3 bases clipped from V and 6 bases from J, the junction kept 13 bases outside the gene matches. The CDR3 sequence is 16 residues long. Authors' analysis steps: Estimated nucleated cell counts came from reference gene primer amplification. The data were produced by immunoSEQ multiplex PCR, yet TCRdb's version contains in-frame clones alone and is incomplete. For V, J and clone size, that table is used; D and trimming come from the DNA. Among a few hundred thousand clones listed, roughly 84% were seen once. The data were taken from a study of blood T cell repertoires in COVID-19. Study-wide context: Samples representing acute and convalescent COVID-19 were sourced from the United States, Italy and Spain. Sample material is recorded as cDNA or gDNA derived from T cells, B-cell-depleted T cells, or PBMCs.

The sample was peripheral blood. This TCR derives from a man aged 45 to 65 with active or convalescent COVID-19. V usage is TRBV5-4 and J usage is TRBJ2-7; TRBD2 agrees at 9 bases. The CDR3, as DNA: TGTGCCAGCAGCTCGAAGCGGGGGGCACTCCAAAGCGAGCAGTACTTC. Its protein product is CASSSKRGALQSEQYF.